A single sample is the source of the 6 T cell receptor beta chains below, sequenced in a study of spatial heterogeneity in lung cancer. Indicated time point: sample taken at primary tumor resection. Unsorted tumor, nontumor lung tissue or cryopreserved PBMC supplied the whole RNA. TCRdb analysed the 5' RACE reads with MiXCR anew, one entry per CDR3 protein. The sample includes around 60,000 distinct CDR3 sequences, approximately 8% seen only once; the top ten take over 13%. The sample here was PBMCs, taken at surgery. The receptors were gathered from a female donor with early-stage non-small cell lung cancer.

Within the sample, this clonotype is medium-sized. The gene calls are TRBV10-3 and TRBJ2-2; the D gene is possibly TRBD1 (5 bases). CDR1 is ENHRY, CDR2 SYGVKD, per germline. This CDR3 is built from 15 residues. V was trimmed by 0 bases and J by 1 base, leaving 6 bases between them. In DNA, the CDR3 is TGTGCCATCAGTGAGTCGGACATGAACACCGGGGAGCTGTTTTTT. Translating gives CAISESDMNTGELFF.

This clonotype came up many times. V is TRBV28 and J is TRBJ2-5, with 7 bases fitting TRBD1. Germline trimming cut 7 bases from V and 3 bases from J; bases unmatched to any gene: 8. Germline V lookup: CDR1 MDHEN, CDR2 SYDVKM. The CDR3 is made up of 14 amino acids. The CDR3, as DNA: TGTGCCAGCACCCTCCCCACAGGGGAAGAGACCCAGTACTTC. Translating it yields CASTLPTGEETQYF.

DNA for the CDR3: TGTGCCAGTAGTAGATACCGGGACAGGGGTCAGCCCCAGCATTTT. Amino acid sequence: CASSRYRDRGQPQHF. This chain uses TRBV19 with TRBJ1-5, with 10 bases lining up with TRBD1. This CDR3 comprises 15 residues. J lost 6 bases, V lost 4 bases, and 6 bases had no gene match. Germline CDR1 is LNHDA and CDR2 is SQIVND (reference sequence).

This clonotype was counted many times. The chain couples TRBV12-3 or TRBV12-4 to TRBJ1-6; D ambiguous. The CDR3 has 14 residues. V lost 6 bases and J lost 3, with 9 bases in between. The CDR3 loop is CASRRGVYNSPLHF. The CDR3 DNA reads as TGTGCCAGCAGGCGTGGGGTCTATAATTCACCCCTCCACTTT.

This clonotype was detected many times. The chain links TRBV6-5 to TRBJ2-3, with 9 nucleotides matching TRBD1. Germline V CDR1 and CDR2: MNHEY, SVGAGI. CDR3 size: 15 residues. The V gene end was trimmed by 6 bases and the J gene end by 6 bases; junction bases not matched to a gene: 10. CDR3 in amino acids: CASRRQGGRSDTQYF. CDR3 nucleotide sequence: TGTGCCAGCAGGAGACAGGGGGGTCGATCCGATACGCAGTATTTT.

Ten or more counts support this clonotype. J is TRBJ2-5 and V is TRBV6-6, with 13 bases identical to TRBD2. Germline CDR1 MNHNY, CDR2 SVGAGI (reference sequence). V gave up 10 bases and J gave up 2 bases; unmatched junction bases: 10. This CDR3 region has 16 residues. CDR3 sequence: CATRTSGRGRQETQYF. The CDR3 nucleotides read TGTGCCACCAGGACTAGCGGGAGAGGAAGGCAAGAGACCCAGTACTTC.